The source of this T cell receptor (beta chain) is a study of long-term antiretroviral therapy in people with HIV. The wider study: About a decade before 2015, the earliest samples were taken when ART was typically delayed.

Study results and caveats: Diversity went up after ART and still fell short of transplant donor controls. Clonal expansions arising prior to ART prevailed in the repertoire at every time point. ART adherence, viral resistance and therapy changes were undocumented.

Sequencing used immunoSEQ v3.0 at survey level. The table came from immunoSEQ multiplex PCR; TCRdb's copy has only in-frame clones and leaves some out. The data contain tens of thousands of clones, roughly 88% of them singletons. A word on this clone: Its antigen is not known.

V was clipped by 4 bases and J by 2 bases; unmatched bases: 5. The CDR3 consists of 14 residues. Germline CDR1 is SQVTM and CDR2 is ANQGSEA. This sequence was found in a man under 40 with HIV. This material consisted of unsorted PBMCs, taken roughly 4.5 years after starting antiretroviral therapy. This chain uses TRBV29-1 with TRBJ2-7, with 10 bases that match TRBD2. CDR3 in amino acids: CSVGGAGGTYEQYF. The CDR3 DNA reads TGCAGCGTTGGAGGAGCGGGAGGGACCTACGAGCAGTACTTC.